This entry is about one T cell receptor beta chain. This entry comes from a study of T cells in tuberculosis. Sequencing of TCR-alpha and TCR-beta chains was unpaired. Sequenced by immunoSEQ multiplex PCR; TCRdb stores in-frame clones only, minus some. In the table there are some 90,000 clones, roughly 93% of which are singletons. Per the germline V gene, CDR1 is SGHNT and CDR2 is YYREEE (reference sequence). The CDR3 runs 15 residues. The V and J ends lost 4 bases and 1 base, in that order; junction bases with no gene match: 4. Thawed, overnight-rested PBMC were stained with GMM-loaded CD1B tetramer, viability dye and anti-CD3, then sorted. C32 glucose monomycolate from Rhodococcus equi was loaded onto the CD1B tetramers. CD14-expressing monocytes were removed from PBMC before cryopreservation and sorting.

The origin of this receptor is an adult woman with latent tuberculosis. The V gene is TRBV5-4, the J gene TRBJ2-3; 9 bases match TRBD2. Sequencing used CD1b-GMM tetramer-negative cells sorted from PBMCs. CDR3 loop: CASSRRTSGTDTQYF. Here the CDR3 DNA reads TGTGCCAGCAGCAGGCGGACTAGCGGCACAGATACGCAGTATTTT.